The 5 T cell receptor beta chains in this list originate from one sample, sequenced in a study of cytomegalovirus exposure and HLA in healthy donors. The PCR employed 60 Vbeta primers together with 13 Jbeta primers. The assay was immunoSEQ multiplex PCR, and TCRdb's table has in-frame clones only and misses some. The sample includes over 150,000 clones, over 80% of them seen just once. The sequenced material came from PBMCs. Receptors originate from a man aged 45 to 65 in good health and CMV-seronegative.

The chain is built from TRBV6-4 and TRBJ2-1; 11 bases agree with TRBD2. The CDR3 covers 15 residues. With V trimmed by 6 bases and J by 4 bases, 5 bases remained unmatched. Germline lookup yields CDR1 MRHNA and CDR2 SNTAGT. CDR3 residues: CASRKTSGDYNEQFF. The CDR3 bases are TGTGCCAGCAGGAAGACTAGCGGGGATTACAATGAGCAGTTCTTC.

This chain uses TRBV5-1 with TRBJ2-7; no clear D gene. Germline-derived CDR1 and CDR2 are SGHRS and YFSETQ. Deletions cut 0 bases from V and 2 bases from J, with 9 bases between. The CDR3 length is 14 residues. The CDR3, as DNA: TGCGCCAGCAGCTTGGAAAGCCAGGCCTACGAGCAGTACTTC. Translation gives CASSLESQAYEQYF.

This chain connects TRBV4-1 to TRBJ2-7; weak D call: TRBD1 (6 bases). Trimming shortened V by 4 bases and J by 5 bases, and 21 bases separated the two germline ends. The germline V gene encodes CDR1 MGHRA and CDR2 YSYEKL. The CDR3 consists of 16 residues. CDR3 region: CASSPGWGRGVHEQYF. The DNA for the CDR3 is TGCGCCAGCAGCCCCGGTTGGGGCAGGGGCGTCCACGAGCAGTACTTC.

The V call is TRBV10-3, the J call TRBJ2-3; 7 nucleotides match TRBD2. The CDR3 is 14 residues long. Germline V CDR1 and CDR2: ENHRY, SYGVKD. The junction had 3 bases not matched to a gene; V was cut back by 6 bases and J by 0 bases. The CDR3 nucleotides read TGTGCCATCAGCGCGGGGGAAAGCACAGATACGCAGTATTTT. Protein: CAISAGESTDTQYF.

This clone occurred a few times. The chain employs TRBV5-1 and TRBJ2-7, with TRBD2 as a possible D gene (5 bases). CDR3 length: 14 residues. The V and J ends lost 5 bases and 3 bases respectively, with 15 bases between them. Germline loops: CDR1 SGHRS, CDR2 YFSETQ. Here the CDR3 DNA reads TGCGCCAGCAGTAGAGAGGGTGGTCACTACGAGCAGTACTTC. Its translation is CASSREGGHYEQYF.